This entry describes one TCR beta chain. Other DNA sequences in the same sample also yield this CDR3. J was trimmed by 8 bases and V by 4 bases; bases with no gene match: 7. The CDR3 loop spans 14 amino acids. Germline CDR1 is LNHDA and CDR2 is SQIVND (reference sequence). These data come from a study of blood T cell repertoires in COVID-19. Original processing methods: Researchers report that nucleated cell counts were estimated from reference gene primer amplification. Generated by immunoSEQ multiplex PCR, the TCRdb table keeps only in-frame clones and is missing some. The DNA was the basis for D and trimming; V, J and clone size are from that table. The table includes approximately 350,000 clones, approximately 90% detected once.

This sequence was found in a woman aged 18-30 years who had recovered from COVID-19. V usage is TRBV19 and J usage is TRBJ1-4, with 7 bases matching TRBD1. What was sequenced was peripheral blood. The CDR3 sequence is CASSSTGVREKLFF. In nucleotides, the CDR3 is TGTGCCAGTAGTAGCACAGGGGTTCGGGAAAAACTGTTTTTT.